The T cell receptor (beta chain) described here comes from a study of cytomegalovirus exposure and HLA in healthy donors. V was pared by 5 bases and J by 3 bases, with 4 bases of the junction left unmatched. From germline, CDR1 is SGHTA and CDR2 FQGNSA. The CDR3 runs 14 residues. This clone was detected only once. Primers included in the PCR were 60 Vbeta and 13 Jbeta primers. TCRdb's copy holds only in-frame clones and misses some; the assay was immunoSEQ multiplex PCR. Of 130,000 to 150,000 clones in the sample, 80% were seen once. J is TRBJ1-5 and V is TRBV7-2, with 7 positions matching TRBD1. The receptor comes from a man in his forties in good health and CMV-seronegative. Sequencing was performed on PBMCs. The DNA for the CDR3 is TGTGCCAGCAGCCTAGACAGGGTCAATCAGCCCCAGCATTTT. Translated, it gives CASSLDRVNQPQHF.